This section outlines one T cell receptor (beta chain) sequence together with its context. Antigen: not known. The read terminates 3 residues before the CDR3 end, so the remaining end is supplied by the germline J gene. Germline loops: CDR1 SGHTA, CDR2 FQGNSA. This CDR3 contains 14 residues. The ends were cut back, 2 bases at V and 5 bases at J, with 13 bases in the middle. This sample is drawn from a study of T cells in women clearing cervical HPV infection. The wider study: Donors had HPV16-related CIN3 or worse; 2 had invasive cancer. The study's findings and limits: Timing of associations relative to infection is unclear; T-cell subsets were not isolated. TRBV6-7 relative abundance averaged roughly 0.1% in cases and around 0.17% in controls.

TCR beta CDR3 amplified by multiplex PCR from about 1200 ng genomic DNA. This table comes from immunoSEQ multiplex PCR, and its TCRdb copy is limited to in-frame clones, with some not included. Here the sample table reports roughly 42,000 clones. The sequenced material came from blood buffy coat. The TCR originated in a woman between 18 and 69 years old with a cervical HPV16 infection that either progressed to CIN3+ or cleared (not recorded which). This rearrangement joins TRBV7-2 to TRBJ2-7; D gene ambiguous. The CDR3 is CASSLNSPLHEQYF. The CDR3 DNA, read in part, is TGTGCCAGCAGCTTAAATAGCCCTCTGCACGAG. The full variable domain, its missing parts supplied by reference TRBV7-2 and TRBJ2-7, is GAGVSQSPSNKVTEKGKDVELRCDPISGHTALYWYRQSLGQGLEFLIYFQGNSAPDKSGLPSDRFSAERTGGSVSTLTIQRTQQEDSAVYLCASSLNSPLHEQYFGPGTRLTVT.